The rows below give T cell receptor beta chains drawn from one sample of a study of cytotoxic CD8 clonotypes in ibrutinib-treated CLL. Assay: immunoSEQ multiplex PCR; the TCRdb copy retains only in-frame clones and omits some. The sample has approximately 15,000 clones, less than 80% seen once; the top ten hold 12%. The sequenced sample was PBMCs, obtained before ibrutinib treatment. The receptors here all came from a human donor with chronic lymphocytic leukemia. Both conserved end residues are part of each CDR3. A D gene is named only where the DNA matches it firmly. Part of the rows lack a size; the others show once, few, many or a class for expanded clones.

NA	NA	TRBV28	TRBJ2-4	CASSLSGNSDIQYF	TGTGCCAGCAGTTTGTCGGGGAATTCTGACATTCAGTACTTC
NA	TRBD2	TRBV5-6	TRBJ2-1	CASSLGTSPSSYNEQFF	TGTGCCAGCAGCCTCGGGACTAGCCCGAGCTCCTACAATGAGCAGTTCTTC
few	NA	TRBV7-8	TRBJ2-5	CASSLVWSDQETQYF	TGTGCCAGCAGCTTAGTTTGGTCGGACCAAGAGACCCAGTACTTC
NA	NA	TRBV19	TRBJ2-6	CASSIQGSETSGANVLTF	TGTGCCAGTAGTATCCAGGGGTCCGAAACCTCTGGGGCCAACGTCCTGACTTTC
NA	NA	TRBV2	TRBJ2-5	CASSFPETQYF	TGTGCCAGCAGTTTTCCGGAGACCCAGTACTTC
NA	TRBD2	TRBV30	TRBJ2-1	CAGGSMDEQFF	TGTGCCGGCGGGAGTATGGATGAGCAGTTCTTC
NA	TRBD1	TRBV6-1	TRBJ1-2	CASSRDRGGDGYTF	TGTGCCAGCAGCCGGGACAGGGGTGGCGACGGCTACACCTTC
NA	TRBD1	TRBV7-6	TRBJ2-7	CASSSGQGQGTEQYF	TGTGCCAGCAGCTCAGGGCAGGGACAGGGTACCGAGCAGTACTTC
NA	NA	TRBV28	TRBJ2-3	CASSFPSSTDTQYF	TGTGCCAGCAGTTTCCCTAGCAGCACAGATACGCAGTATTTT
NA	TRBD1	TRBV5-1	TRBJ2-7	CASSLEGQGVGEQYF	TGCGCCAGCAGCTTGGAGGGACAGGGGGTAGGTGAGCAGTACTTC
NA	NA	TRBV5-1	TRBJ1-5	CASSLGSPGVRNQPQHF	TGCGCCAGCAGCTTGGGTTCCCCTGGGGTCCGGAATCAGCCCCAGCATTTT
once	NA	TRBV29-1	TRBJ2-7	CSVASGAYEQYF	TGCAGCGTCGCTTCGGGGGCCTACGAGCAGTACTTC
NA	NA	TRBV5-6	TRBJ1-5	CASSLSHDQPQHF	TGTGCCAGCAGCCTCAGTCATGATCAGCCCCAGCATTTT
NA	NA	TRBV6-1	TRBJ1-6	CASSEPAGSPLHF	TGTGCCAGCAGTGAACCAGCCGGTTCACCCCTCCACTTT
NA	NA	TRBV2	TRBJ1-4	CASSEWGRGTNEKLFF	TGTGCCAGCAGTGAATGGGGGCGAGGAACTAATGAAAAACTGTTTTTT
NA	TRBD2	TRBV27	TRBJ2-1	CASSLRWGAGVGNEQFF	TGTGCCAGCAGTTTAAGATGGGGAGCGGGAGTAGGCAATGAGCAGTTCTTC
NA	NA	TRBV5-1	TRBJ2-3	CASSWTALTDTQYF	TGCGCCAGCAGCTGGACAGCCCTCACAGATACGCAGTATTTT
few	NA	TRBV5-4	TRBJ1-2	CASSSGQLNYGYTF	TGTGCCAGCAGCTCGGGACAACTCAACTATGGCTACACCTTC
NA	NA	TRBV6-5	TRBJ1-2	CASMGGQYGYTF	TGTGCCAGCATGGGAGGACAGTATGGCTACACCTTC
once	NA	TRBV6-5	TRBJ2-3	CASSYRWGDLTDTQYF	TGTGCCAGCAGTTACCGGTGGGGGGACCTCACAGATACGCAGTATTTT
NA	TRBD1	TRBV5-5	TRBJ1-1	CASRWGTGPPMNTEAFF	TGTGCCAGCAGGTGGGGGACAGGCCCCCCAATGAACACTGAAGCTTTCTTT
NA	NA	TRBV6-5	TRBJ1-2	CASNRGYGYTF	TGTGCCAGCAACCGGGGGTATGGCTACACCTTC
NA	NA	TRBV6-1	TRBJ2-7	CASSELPPGVTYEQYF	TGTGCCAGCAGTGAACTTCCCCCGGGAGTAACCTACGAGCAGTACTTC
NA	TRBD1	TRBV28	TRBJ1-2	CASSLVQGALFGYGYTF	TGTGCCAGCAGTTTAGTGCAGGGGGCGCTTTTCGGCTATGGCTACACCTTC
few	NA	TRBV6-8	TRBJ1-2	CASSKGYTF	TGTGCCAGTTCAAAAGGCTACACCTTC
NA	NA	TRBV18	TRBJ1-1	CASSPFNTRVGNTEAFF	TGTGCCAGCTCACCATTTAACACGAGGGTTGGGAACACTGAAGCTTTCTTT
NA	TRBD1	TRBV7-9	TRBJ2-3	CASSVGPGQGRTDTQYF	TGTGCCAGCAGCGTAGGTCCAGGACAGGGGCGCACAGATACGCAGTATTTT
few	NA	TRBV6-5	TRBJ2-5	CASSYSGLVEETQYF	TGTGCCAGCAGTTACTCAGGTCTTGTGGAAGAGACCCAGTACTTC
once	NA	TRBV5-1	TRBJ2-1	CASRSGDRGFF	TGCGCCAGCAGGTCGGGGGATCGAGGGTTCTTC
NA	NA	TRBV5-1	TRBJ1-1	CASSLMGDEAFF	TGCGCCAGCAGCTTAATGGGCGACGAAGCTTTCTTT
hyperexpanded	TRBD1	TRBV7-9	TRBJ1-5	CASSTTGNSNQPQHF	TGTGCCAGCAGCACGACAGGGAACAGCAATCAGCCCCAGCATTTT
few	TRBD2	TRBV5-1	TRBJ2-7	CASSAGTSGMLYF	TGCGCCAGCAGCGCTGGGACTAGCGGGATGCTGTACTTC
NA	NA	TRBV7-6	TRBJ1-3	CASRLDIGGNTIYF	TGTGCCAGCAGATTGGACATAGGAGGAAACACCATATATTTT
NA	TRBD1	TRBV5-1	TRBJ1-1	CASSPQGGNTEAFF	TGCGCCAGCAGCCCACAGGGGGGGAACACTGAAGCTTTCTTT
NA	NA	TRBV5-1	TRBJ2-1	CASREIGYVYNEQFF	TGCGCCAGCAGGGAGATAGGGTACGTCTACAATGAGCAGTTCTTC
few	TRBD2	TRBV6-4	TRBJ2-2	CASSNAGTSWVKLTGELFF	TGTGCCAGCAGCAACGCCGGGACTAGCTGGGTGAAGCTGACCGGGGAGCTGTTTTTT
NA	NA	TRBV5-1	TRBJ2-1	CASSFASHSYNEQFF	TGCGCCAGCAGCTTCGCTTCCCACTCCTACAATGAGCAGTTCTTC
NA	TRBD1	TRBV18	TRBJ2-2	CASSMSTGEELFF	TGTGCCAGCTCAATGTCGACAGGGGAGGAGCTGTTTTTT
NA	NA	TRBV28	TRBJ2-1	CASASSGVSYNEQFF	TGTGCCAGCGCCTCAAGTGGGGTCTCCTACAATGAGCAGTTCTTC
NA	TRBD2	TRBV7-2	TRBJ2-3	CASLAGASDTQYF	TGTGCCAGCCTAGCGGGAGCCTCAGATACGCAGTATTTT
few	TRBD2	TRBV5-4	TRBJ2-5	CASSLGGWGTQYF	TGTGCCAGCAGCCTGGGGGGGTGGGGGACCCAGTACTTC
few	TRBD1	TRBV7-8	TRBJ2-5	CASSPTGITETQYF	TGTGCCAGCAGCCCGACAGGGATTACAGAGACCCAGTACTTC
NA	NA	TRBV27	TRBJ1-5	CASSLLGGWGLNQPQHF	TGTGCCAGCAGTTTATTGGGGGGTTGGGGGTTGAATCAGCCCCAGCATTTT
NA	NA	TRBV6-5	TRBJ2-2	CASSRWADTGELFF	TGTGCCAGCTCGAGATGGGCCGACACCGGGGAGCTGTTTTTT
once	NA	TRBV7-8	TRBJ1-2	CASSLSGAATNYGYTF	TGTGCCAGCAGCTTAAGCGGAGCGGCCACTAACTATGGCTACACCTTC
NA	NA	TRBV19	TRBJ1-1	CASRGSFTEAFF	TGTGCCAGTAGGGGGAGTTTCACTGAAGCTTTCTTT
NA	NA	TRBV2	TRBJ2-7	CASSLLRDYEQYF	TGTGCCAGCAGTCTTTTAAGGGACTACGAGCAGTACTTC
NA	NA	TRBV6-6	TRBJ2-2	CASSYTRGTGELFF	TGTGCCAGCAGTTACACACGGGGCACCGGGGAGCTGTTTTTT
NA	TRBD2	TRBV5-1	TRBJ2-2	CASSFFSGGLNTGELFF	TGCGCCAGCAGCTTTTTTAGCGGGGGGTTGAACACCGGGGAGCTGTTTTTT
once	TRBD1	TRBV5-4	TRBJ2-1	CASSPGQGNIEQFF	TGTGCCAGCAGTCCGGGACAGGGCAACATTGAGCAGTTCTTC
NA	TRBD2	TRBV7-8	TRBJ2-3	CASRSPRTSADTQYF	TGTGCCAGCAGGTCCCCCCGGACTAGTGCAGATACGCAGTATTTT
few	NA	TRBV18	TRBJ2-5	CASSPAETQYF	TGTGCCAGCTCACCTGCGGAGACCCAGTACTTC
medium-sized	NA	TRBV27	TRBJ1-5	CASRGSNQPQHF	TGTGCCAGCCGCGGGAGCAATCAGCCCCAGCATTTT
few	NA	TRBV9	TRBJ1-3	CASSVDSSGNTIYF	TGTGCCAGCAGCGTCGACAGCTCTGGAAACACCATATATTTT